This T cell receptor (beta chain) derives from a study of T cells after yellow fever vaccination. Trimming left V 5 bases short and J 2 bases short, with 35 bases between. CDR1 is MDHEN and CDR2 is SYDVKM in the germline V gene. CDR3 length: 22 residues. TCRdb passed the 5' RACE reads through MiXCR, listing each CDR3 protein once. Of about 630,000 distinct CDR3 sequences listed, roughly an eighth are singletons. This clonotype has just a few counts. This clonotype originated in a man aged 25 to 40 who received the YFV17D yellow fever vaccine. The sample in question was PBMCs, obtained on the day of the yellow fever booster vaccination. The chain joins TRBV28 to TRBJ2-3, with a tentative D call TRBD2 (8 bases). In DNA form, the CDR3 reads TGTGCCAGCAGTCTCTTCTTCGCAGGGGGGTTATTCGGGACTAGTGTCACAGATACGCAGTATTTT. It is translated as CASSLFFAGGLFGTSVTDTQYF.